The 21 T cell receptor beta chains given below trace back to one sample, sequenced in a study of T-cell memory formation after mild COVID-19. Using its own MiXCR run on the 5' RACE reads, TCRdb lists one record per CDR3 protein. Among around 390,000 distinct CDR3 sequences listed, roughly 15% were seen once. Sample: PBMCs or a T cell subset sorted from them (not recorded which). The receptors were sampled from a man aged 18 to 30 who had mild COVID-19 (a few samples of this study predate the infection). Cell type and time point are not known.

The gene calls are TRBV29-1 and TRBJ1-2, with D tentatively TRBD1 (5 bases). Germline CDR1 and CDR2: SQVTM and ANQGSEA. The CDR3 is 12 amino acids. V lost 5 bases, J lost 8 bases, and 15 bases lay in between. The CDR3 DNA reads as TGCAGCGTTCGCAGGGAAAGAGACGGCTACACCTTC. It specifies CSVRRERDGYTF.

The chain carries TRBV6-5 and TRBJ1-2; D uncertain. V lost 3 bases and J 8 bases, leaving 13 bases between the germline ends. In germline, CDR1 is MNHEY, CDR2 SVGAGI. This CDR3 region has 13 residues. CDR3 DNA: TGTGCCAGCAGTTATGGTGCTGTGTCAGGCTACACCTTC. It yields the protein CASSYGAVSGYTF.

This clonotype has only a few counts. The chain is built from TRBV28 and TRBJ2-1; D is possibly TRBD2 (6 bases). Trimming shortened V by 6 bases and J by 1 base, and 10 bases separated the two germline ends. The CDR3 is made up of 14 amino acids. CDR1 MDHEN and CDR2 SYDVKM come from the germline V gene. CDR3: CASRSGESYNEQFF. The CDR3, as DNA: TGTGCCAGCAGGTCGGGGGAATCCTACAATGAGCAGTTCTTC.

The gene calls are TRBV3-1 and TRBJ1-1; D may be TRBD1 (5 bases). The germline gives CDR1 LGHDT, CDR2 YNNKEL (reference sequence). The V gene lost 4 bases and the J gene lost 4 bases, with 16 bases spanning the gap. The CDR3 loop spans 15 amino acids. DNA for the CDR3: TGTGCCAGCAGCCTGGGGTGGGGGGGGACCACTGAAGCTTTCTTT. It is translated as CASSLGWGGTTEAFF. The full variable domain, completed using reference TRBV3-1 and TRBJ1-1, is DTAVSQTPKYLVTQMGNDKSIKCEQNLGHDTMYWYKQDSKKFLKIMFSYNNKELIINETVPNRFSPKSPDKAHLNLHINSLELGDSAVYFCASSLGWGGTTEAFFGQGTRLTVV.

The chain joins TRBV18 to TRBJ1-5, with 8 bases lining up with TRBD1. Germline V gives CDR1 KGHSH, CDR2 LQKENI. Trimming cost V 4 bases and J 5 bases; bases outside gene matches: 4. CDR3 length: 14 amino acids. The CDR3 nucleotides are TGTGCCAGCTCACTAGGACAGGGCTATCAGCCCCAGCATTTT. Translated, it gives CASSLGQGYQPQHF.

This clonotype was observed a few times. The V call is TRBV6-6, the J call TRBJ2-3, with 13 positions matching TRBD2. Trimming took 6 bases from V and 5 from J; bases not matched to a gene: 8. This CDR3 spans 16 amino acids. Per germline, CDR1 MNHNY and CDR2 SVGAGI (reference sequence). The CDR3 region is CASRIVGLAGEDTQYF. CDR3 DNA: TGTGCCAGCAGAATTGTCGGACTAGCGGGGGAAGATACGCAGTATTTT.

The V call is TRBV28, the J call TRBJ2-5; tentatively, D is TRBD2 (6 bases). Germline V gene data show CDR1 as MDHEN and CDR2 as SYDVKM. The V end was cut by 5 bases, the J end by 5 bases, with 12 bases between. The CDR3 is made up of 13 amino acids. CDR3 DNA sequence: TGTGCCAGCAGTCGGCGGGCGGGGGAGACCCAGTACTTC. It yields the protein CASSRRAGETQYF.

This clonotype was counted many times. The CDR3 DNA reads TGCAGTGCTAGAGAATGGGCTACAGATACGCAGTATTTT. Protein sequence: CSAREWATDTQYF. This sequence joins TRBV20-1 and TRBJ2-3; D ambiguous. Germline CDR1 DFQATT, CDR2 SNEGSKA (reference sequence). The V and J ends lost 0 bases and 3 bases respectively, with 7 bases between them. This CDR3 is built from 13 residues.

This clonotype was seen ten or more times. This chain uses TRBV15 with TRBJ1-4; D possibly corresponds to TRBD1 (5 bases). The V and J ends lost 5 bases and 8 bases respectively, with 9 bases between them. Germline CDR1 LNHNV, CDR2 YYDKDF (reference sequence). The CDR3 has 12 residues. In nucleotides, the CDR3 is TGTGCCACCAGCGGCCCAGGGGAAAAACTGTTTTTT. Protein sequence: CATSGPGEKLFF.

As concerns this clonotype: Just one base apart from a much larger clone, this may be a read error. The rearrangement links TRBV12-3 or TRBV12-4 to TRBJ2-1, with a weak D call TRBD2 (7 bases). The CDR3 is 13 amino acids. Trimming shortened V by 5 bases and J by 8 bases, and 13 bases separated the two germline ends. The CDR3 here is CASSLEGGHEQFF. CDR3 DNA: TGTGCCAGCAGTCTAGAGGGGGGGCATGAGCAGTTCTTC.

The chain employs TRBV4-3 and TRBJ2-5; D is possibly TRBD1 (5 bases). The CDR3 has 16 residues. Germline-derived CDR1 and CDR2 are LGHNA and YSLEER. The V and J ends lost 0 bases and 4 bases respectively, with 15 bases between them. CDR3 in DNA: TGCGCCAGCAGCCAAGATAGGGGCAGGGTGAGAGAGACCCAGTACTTC. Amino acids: CASSQDRGRVRETQYF.

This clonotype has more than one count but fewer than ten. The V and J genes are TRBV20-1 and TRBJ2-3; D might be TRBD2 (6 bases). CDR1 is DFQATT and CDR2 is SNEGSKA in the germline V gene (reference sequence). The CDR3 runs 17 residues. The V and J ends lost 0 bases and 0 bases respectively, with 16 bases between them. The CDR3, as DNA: TGCAGTGCTAGAGATATCCGGCGACGGGGGAGCACAGATACGCAGTATTTT. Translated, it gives CSARDIRRRGSTDTQYF.

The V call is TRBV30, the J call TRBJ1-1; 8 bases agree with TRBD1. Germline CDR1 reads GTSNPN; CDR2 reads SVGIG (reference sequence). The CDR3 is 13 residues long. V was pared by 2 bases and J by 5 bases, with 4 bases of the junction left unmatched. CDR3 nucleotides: TGTGCCTGGAGTCCACAGGGGGGGACTGAAGCTTTCTTT. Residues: CAWSPQGGTEAFF. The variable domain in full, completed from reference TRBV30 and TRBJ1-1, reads SQTIHQWPATLVQPVGSPLSLECTVEGTSNPNLYWYRQAAGRGLQLLFYSVGIGQISSEVPQNLSASRPQDRQFILSSKKLLLSDSGFYLCAWSPQGGTEAFFGQGTRLTVV.

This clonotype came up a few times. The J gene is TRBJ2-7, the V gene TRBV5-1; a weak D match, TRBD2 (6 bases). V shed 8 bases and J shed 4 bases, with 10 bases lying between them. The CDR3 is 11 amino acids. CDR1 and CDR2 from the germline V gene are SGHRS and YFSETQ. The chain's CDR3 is CASTGEYEQYF. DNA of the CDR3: TGCGCCAGTACGGGAGAGTACGAGCAGTACTTC.

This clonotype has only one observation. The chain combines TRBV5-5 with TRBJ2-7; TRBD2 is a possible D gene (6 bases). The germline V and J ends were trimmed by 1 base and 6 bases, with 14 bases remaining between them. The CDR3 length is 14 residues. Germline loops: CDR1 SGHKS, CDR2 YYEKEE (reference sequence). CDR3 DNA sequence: TGTGCCAGCAGCTTGAGTGGCGCGGGGAGCGAGCAGTACGTC. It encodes CASSLSGAGSEQYV.

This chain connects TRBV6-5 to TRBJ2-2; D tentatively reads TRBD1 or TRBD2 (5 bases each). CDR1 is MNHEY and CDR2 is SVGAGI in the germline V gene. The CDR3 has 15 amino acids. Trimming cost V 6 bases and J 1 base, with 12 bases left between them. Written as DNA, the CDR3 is TGTGCCAGCAGCCCCGAGGGGCTGAACACCGGGGAGCTGTTTTTT. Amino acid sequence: CASSPEGLNTGELFF.

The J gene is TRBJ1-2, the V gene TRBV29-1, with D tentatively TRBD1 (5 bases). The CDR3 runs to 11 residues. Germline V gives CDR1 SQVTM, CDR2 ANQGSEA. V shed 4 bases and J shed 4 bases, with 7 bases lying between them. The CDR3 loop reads CSVVRAYGYTF. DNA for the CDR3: TGCAGCGTTGTCAGGGCCTATGGCTACACCTTC. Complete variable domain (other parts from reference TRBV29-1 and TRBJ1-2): SAVISQKPSRDICQRGTSLTIQCQVDSQVTMMFWYRQQPGQSLTLIATANQGSEATYESGFVIDKFPISRPNLTFSTLTVSNMSPEDSSIYLCSVVRAYGYTFGSGTRLTVV.

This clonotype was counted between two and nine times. The CDR3 region is CATSKHRGLGDEQYF. In DNA form, the CDR3 reads TGTGCCACCAGCAAGCACAGGGGGCTGGGCGACGAGCAGTACTTC. The chain has TRBV15 and TRBJ2-7; 9 bases line up with TRBD1. V lost 4 bases, J lost 5 bases, and 9 bases stayed unmatched. CDR3 length: 15 amino acids. The germline gives CDR1 LNHNV, CDR2 YYDKDF (reference sequence). Filled out from reference TRBV15 and TRBJ2-7, the complete variable domain reads DAMVIQNPRYQVTQFGKPVTLSCSQTLNHNVMYWYQQKSSQAPKLLFHYYDKDFNNEADTPDNFQSRRPNTSFCFLDIRSPGLGDTAMYLCATSKHRGLGDEQYFGPGTRLTVT.

Here the CDR3 reads CSAREGVAGTDTQYF. CDR3 sequence (DNA): TGCAGTGCTAGAGAGGGAGTAGCGGGAACAGATACGCAGTATTTT. The chain recombines TRBV20-1 with TRBJ2-3; the match to TRBD2 covers 8 bases. The CDR3 has 15 amino acids. CDR1 DFQATT and CDR2 SNEGSKA come from the germline V gene (reference sequence). The V and J ends lost 0 bases and 3 bases, in that order; junction bases with no gene match: 5.

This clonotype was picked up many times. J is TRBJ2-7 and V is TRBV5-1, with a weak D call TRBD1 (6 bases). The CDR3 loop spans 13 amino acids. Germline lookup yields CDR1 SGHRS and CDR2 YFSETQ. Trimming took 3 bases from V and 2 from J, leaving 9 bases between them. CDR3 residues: CASSSGQTYEQYF. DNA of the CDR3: TGCGCCAGCAGCTCCGGACAGACCTACGAGCAGTACTTC.

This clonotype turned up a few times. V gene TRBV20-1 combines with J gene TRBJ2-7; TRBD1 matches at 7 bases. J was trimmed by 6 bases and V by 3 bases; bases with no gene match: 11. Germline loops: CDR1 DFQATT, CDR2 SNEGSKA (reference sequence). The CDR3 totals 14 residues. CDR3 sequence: CSASDEGQSGEQYF. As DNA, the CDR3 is TGCAGTGCTAGCGACGAGGGACAGTCAGGCGAGCAGTACTTC.